These 16 T cell receptor beta chains came from one sample sequenced in a study of cytomegalovirus exposure and HLA in healthy donors. The primer mix had 60 Vbeta and 13 Jbeta primers. Profiled with immunoSEQ multiplex PCR; TCRdb holds only in-frame clones, not every one. The sample holds around 160,000 clones, around 80% seen once. Source material: PBMCs. The receptors stem from a woman aged 40 to 49 in good health and CMV-seronegative.

This clone was counted between two and nine times. The V and J genes are TRBV4-2 and TRBJ2-7, with D maybe TRBD2 (6 bases). Germline V gene lookup returns CDR1 LGHNA and CDR2 YNFKEQ. The CDR3 contains 12 residues. The V end lost 3 bases, the J end lost 3 bases, and 6 bases lay between the germline ends. The CDR3 sequence: CASSQGGYEQYF. The CDR3 bases are TGTGCCAGCAGCCAGGGGGGCTACGAGCAGTACTTC.

The chain links TRBV27 to TRBJ2-7; 13 bases are shared with TRBD2. The CDR3 consists of 17 residues. After removal of 2 bases from V and 1 base from J, the junction contained 5 bases not matched to a gene. Germline-derived CDR1 and CDR2 are MNHEY and SMNVEV (reference sequence). CDR3 region: CASSLARTSGRSYEQYF. CDR3 sequence (DNA): TGTGCCAGCAGTTTAGCCCGGACTAGCGGGAGATCCTACGAGCAGTACTTC.

CDR3 nucleotide sequence: TGCAGCGTCCGGACTAGCGGGAGCTTGGGGGGCGGGGAGCTGTTTTTT. Translating gives CSVRTSGSLGGGELFF. The rearrangement links TRBV29-1 to TRBJ2-2; TRBD2 matches 13 bases. After removal of 6 bases from V and 7 bases from J, the junction contained 11 bases not matched to a gene. Germline V gene lookup returns CDR1 SQVTM and CDR2 ANQGSEA. The length of the CDR3 is 16 residues.

The gene calls are TRBV28 and TRBJ1-5, with D possibly matching TRBD1 (6 bases). CDR3 size: 15 residues. V lost 3 bases and J 2 bases, leaving 11 bases between the germline ends. Germline CDR1 reads MDHEN; CDR2 reads SYDVKM. CDR3 sequence reads: CASSFGPGGNQPQHF. The DNA for the CDR3 is TGTGCCAGCAGTTTTGGGCCAGGGGGCAATCAGCCCCAGCATTTT.

The V call is TRBV11-1, the J call TRBJ1-2; TRBD1 agrees at 7 bases. Germline V gene sequence: CDR1 SGHAT, CDR2 FQDESV (reference sequence). V gave up 6 bases and J gave up 5 bases; unmatched junction bases: 9. This CDR3 contains 14 residues. Here the CDR3 reads CASSTQDRLYGYTF. The CDR3 region has the DNA TGTGCCAGCAGTACCCAGGACAGGCTATATGGCTACACCTTC.

The J gene is TRBJ2-2, the V gene TRBV9; TRBD2 matches at 7 bases. This CDR3 region has 16 residues. Germline CDR1 is SGDLS and CDR2 is YYNGEE. Trimming at V came to 4 bases and at J to 1 base, leaving 7 bases not matched to a gene. The CDR3 DNA reads as TGTGCCAGCAGCCCCCAAGCGGGGAAGAACACCGGGGAGCTGTTTTTT. Its translation: CASSPQAGKNTGELFF.

The chain recombines TRBV7-3 with TRBJ2-3, with 8 bases identical to TRBD1. Trimming took 2 bases from V and 4 from J; bases not matched to a gene: 2. Germline V gives CDR1 SGHTA, CDR2 FQGTGA. This CDR3 contains 14 residues. CDR3 loop: CASSLDRGADTQYF. CDR3 in DNA: TGTGCCAGCAGCTTAGACAGGGGCGCAGATACGCAGTATTTT.

The chain joins TRBV28 to TRBJ1-5, with a weak D call TRBD1 (6 bases). Germline V lookup: CDR1 MDHEN, CDR2 SYDVKM. The CDR3 runs 12 residues. V was shortened by 2 bases and J by 11 bases, with 10 bases between the two germline ends. The CDR3 DNA reads as TGTGCCAGCAGTTTAGGGGGCGAGGCCCAGCATTTT. Its protein product is CASSLGGEAQHF.

The gene calls are TRBV5-1 and TRBJ1-2; unclear D gene. Germline lookup yields CDR1 SGHRS and CDR2 YFSETQ. This CDR3 comprises 13 residues. With 2 bases removed from V and 2 bases from J, the gap between germline ends came to 7 bases. The DNA for the CDR3 is TGCGCCAGCAGCTTTGGTGAGAACTATGGCTACACCTTC. Translated: CASSFGENYGYTF.

This chain connects TRBV2 to TRBJ2-2; 8 bases align to TRBD2. Trimming removed 0 bases from V and 6 bases from J; junction bases left unmatched: 6. Germline V CDR1 and CDR2: SNHLY, FYNNEI. The CDR3 runs 16 residues. The chain's CDR3 is CASSEASGMRSGELFF. The CDR3 DNA reads TGTGCCAGCAGTGAAGCTAGCGGGATGCGGTCCGGGGAGCTGTTTTTT.

The chain has TRBV4-2 and TRBJ1-1; D may be TRBD1 (5 bases). The CDR3 is 15 residues long. Germline CDR1 reads LGHNA; CDR2 reads YNFKEQ. The V end lost 1 base, the J end lost 1 base, and 10 bases lay between the germline ends. CDR3 bases: TGTGCCAGCAGCCAAGGCTGGCAGGGGAACACTGAAGCTTTCTTT. Protein product: CASSQGWQGNTEAFF.

The gene calls are TRBV29-1 and TRBJ1-2, with D perhaps matching TRBD1 (5 bases). Trimming cost V 7 bases and J 8 bases, with 17 bases left between them. The CDR3 sequence is 12 residues long. Germline V CDR1 and CDR2: SQVTM, ANQGSEA. The CDR3 region is CSARVTLEGYTF. CDR3 nucleotides: TGCAGCGCCAGGGTCACCTTGGAGGGCTACACCTTC.

The chain couples TRBV19 to TRBJ1-4; D perhaps matches TRBD1 (6 bases). This CDR3 is 13 amino acids long. Germline V CDR1 and CDR2: LNHDA, SQIVND (reference sequence). V was clipped by 4 bases and J by 5 bases, with 8 bases between them. The CDR3: CASSNRANEKLFF. The CDR3 DNA follows: TGTGCCAGTAGTAACAGGGCCAATGAAAAACTGTTTTTT.

This clone was counted between two and nine times. This rearrangement joins TRBV6-1 to TRBJ1-3; no clear D. The V end was cut by 1 base, the J end by 2 bases, with 6 bases between. Per the germline V gene, CDR1 is MNHNS and CDR2 is SASEGT. The CDR3 length is 14 residues. The CDR3 region is CASSEVTAGNTIYF. The DNA for the CDR3 is TGTGCCAGCAGTGAAGTAACGGCTGGAAACACCATATATTTT.

The chain carries TRBV19 and TRBJ2-5; a possible D gene is TRBD1 (5 bases). There are 12 residues in the CDR3. Germline values: CDR1 LNHDA, CDR2 SQIVND (reference sequence). Trimming took off 9 bases at V and 2 bases at J, with 10 bases between the two ends. This chain's CDR3 is CASSGNQETQYF. For the CDR3, the DNA is TGTGCCAGCTCAGGGAATCAAGAGACCCAGTACTTC.

This chain's CDR3 is CASSLGNGGLGTEAFF. As DNA, the CDR3 is TGTGCCAGCAGTTTAGGCAACGGGGGGCTAGGAACTGAAGCTTTCTTT. The chain is built from TRBV27 and TRBJ1-1; TRBD1 is a possible D gene (6 bases). The CDR3 extends over 16 amino acids. Germline lookup yields CDR1 MNHEY and CDR2 SMNVEV (reference sequence). Trimming removed 2 bases at V and 5 bases at J, with 18 bases between.